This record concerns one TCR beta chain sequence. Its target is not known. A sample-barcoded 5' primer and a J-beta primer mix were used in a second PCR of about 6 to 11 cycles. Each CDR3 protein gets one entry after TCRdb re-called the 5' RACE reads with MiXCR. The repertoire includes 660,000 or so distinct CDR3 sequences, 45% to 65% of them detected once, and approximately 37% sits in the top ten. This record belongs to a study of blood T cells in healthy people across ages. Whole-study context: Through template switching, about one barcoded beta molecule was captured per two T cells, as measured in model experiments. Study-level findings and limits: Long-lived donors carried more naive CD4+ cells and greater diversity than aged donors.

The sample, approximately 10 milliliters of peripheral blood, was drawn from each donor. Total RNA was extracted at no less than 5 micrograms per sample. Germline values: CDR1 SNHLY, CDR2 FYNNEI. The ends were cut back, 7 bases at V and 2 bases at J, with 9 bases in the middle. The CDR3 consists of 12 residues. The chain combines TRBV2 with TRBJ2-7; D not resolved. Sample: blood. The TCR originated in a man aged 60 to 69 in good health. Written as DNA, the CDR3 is TGTGCCAGCAAAAGACCGCCCTACGAGCAGTACTTC. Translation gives CASKRPPYEQYF. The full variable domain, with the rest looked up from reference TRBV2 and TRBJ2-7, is EPEVTQTPSHQVTQMGQEVILRCVPISNHLYFYWYRQILGQKVEFLVSFYNNEISEKSEIFDDQFSVERPDGSNFTLKIRSTKLEDSAMYFCASKRPPYEQYFGPGTRLTVT.